This T cell receptor beta chain derives from a study of cytomegalovirus exposure and HLA in healthy donors. Study-level background: Sequencing of about 179 million T cells in an earlier analysis found about 120 million unique TCR beta sequences. Study-wide results and caveats: Later on, an analysis tied 15,000 to 20,000 TCR beta sequences to HLA alleles at 0.05 false discovery rate. In vitro work confirmed that a few CMV-associated chains recognize CMV antigens. For most TCR beta V segments, an earlier analysis put the productive rate at about 90% or about 30% of the time.

Germline V gene sequence: CDR1 MGHRA, CDR2 YSYEKL. There are 14 residues in the CDR3. Primers for the PCR totalled 60 Vbeta and 13 Jbeta. TCRdb's table, derived via immunoSEQ multiplex PCR, lists solely in-frame clones and lacks some. The repertoire holds 110,000 or so clones, with 76% as singletons. A remark on this clone: Its antigen is currently unknown. An end of the junction does not agree with germline; a read error may underlie this.

The gene calls are TRBV4-1 and TRBJ1-2, with TRBD1 matching 10 bases. This TCR derives from a woman in her thirties or forties in good health and CMV-seropositive. The sequenced material came from PBMCs. The chain's CDR3 is CASSQLGQGLGYPF. The CDR3 nucleotides read TGCGCCAGCAGCCAACTGGGACAGGGGTTGGGCTACCCCTTC.